The T cell receptor (beta chain) under discussion was sequenced for a study of CD8 T cells in Susac syndrome. Study background: Within the sequenced group of Susac syndrome patients, five or six showed active disease and eight or nine were in remission.

With random hexamers, 0.5 to 1 ug RNA was reverse transcribed. By means of immunoSEQ multiplex PCR, TCR beta CDR3 spanning 54 Vbeta and 13 Jbeta underwent amplification. TCRdb itself ran the immunoSEQ multiplex PCR reads through MiXCR, one entry per CDR3 protein. Here the sample spans about 83,000 distinct CDR3 sequences, approximately 96% being singletons. Germline loops: CDR1 SQVTM, CDR2 ANQGSEA. V lost 0 bases and J lost 2; bases outside the gene matches: 12. This CDR3 is 17 amino acids long. Definite or probable Susac syndrome was diagnosed using recently defined diagnostic criteria. TEMRA cells were FACS-enriched, and CD8+ and CD4+ T cells were isolated negatively.

This sequence joins TRBV29-1 and TRBJ1-2; 7 nucleotides align to TRBD1. This sequence was found in a human donor with Susac syndrome. Sequencing was done on a sample of CD8+ T cells from PBMCs. The CDR3 sequence is CSVEDPIIQGVNYGYTF. The CDR3 DNA sequence: TGCAGCGTTGAAGATCCAATAATTCAGGGGGTGAACTATGGCTACACCTTC. The full variable domain, in which reference TRBV29-1 and TRBJ1-2 provide the parts outside the CDR3, is SAVISQKPSRDICQRGTSLTIQCQVDSQVTMMFWYRQQPGQSLTLIATANQGSEATYESGFVIDKFPISRPNLTFSTLTVSNMSPEDSSIYLCSVEDPIIQGVNYGYTFGSGTRLTVV.